The clone carrying this T cell receptor (beta chain) has just a few counts. This record comes from a study of blood T cell repertoires in COVID-19. Looking at the study overall: Spain, Italy and the United States supplied samples that represented acute and convalescent COVID-19. The cDNA or gDNA used as material had been derived from T cells, B-cell-depleted T cells, or PBMCs.

Under the authors' procedure: Amplifying reference gene primers gave estimates of nucleated cell counts. The protocol was immunoSEQ multiplex PCR, while the TCRdb copy is restricted to in-frame clones and leaves out a portion. The V and J calls and clone size come from that table; D and trimming were worked out from the DNA. The data show roughly 140,000 clones, 75% to 85% seen once. V lost 8 bases and J 2 bases, leaving 13 bases between the germline ends. Germline loops: CDR1 MGHRA, CDR2 YSYEKL. The CDR3 has 14 amino acids. Input material: peripheral blood. The rearrangement uses TRBV4-1 and TRBJ1-5, with D possibly matching TRBD1 (5 bases). This receptor was identified in a man aged 50-59 years with acute or convalescent COVID-19. The CDR3 DNA sequence: TGCGCCAGCGGTCATCAGGGTCGCAATCAGCCCCAGCATTTT. This sequence encodes CASGHQGRNQPQHF.